This T cell receptor (beta chain) comes out of a study of blood T cells in healthy people across ages. General study points: Researchers deemed the diversity estimates from one million T cells underestimates.

In germline, CDR1 is SGHDT, CDR2 YYEEEE. The V gene end was trimmed by 8 bases and the J gene end by 2 bases; junction bases not matched to a gene: 4. This CDR3 spans 14 amino acids. Comment on this clonotype: Its antigen is currently unknown.

They isolated at least 6.5 million PBMCs from each sample. With each sample, at least 6 micrograms of total RNA were extracted. With a J-beta primer mix and a sample-barcoded 5' primer, a second PCR ran about 7 to 12 cycles. TCRdb re-called the 5' RACE reads with MiXCR, one entry per CDR3 protein. The repertoire consists of hundreds of thousands of distinct CDR3 sequences, with about half occurring once and the leading ten covering under 35%. The chain has TRBV5-6 and TRBJ2-6, with TRBD1 matching 7 bases. The receptor was isolated from a woman aged 55-70 years in good health. Sample: blood. CDR3: CASQTGAGANVLTF. CDR3 coding DNA: TGTGCCAGTCAAACAGGGGCTGGGGCCAACGTCCTGACTTTC.